The rows below give T cell receptor beta chains drawn from one sample of a study of T cell clonotyping in hematopoietic cell transplantation. The repertoire was sequenced with immunoSEQ multiplex PCR; TCRdb's copy has only in-frame clones and lacks some. The repertoire has around 27,000 clones, roughly 71% of them found once; the top ten carry roughly 6%. Sequencing was performed on peripheral blood mononuclear cells, taken before stem cell transplant. Source of these receptors: a man aged 50 or older with myelodysplastic syndrome. Some clones in this sample may be carry-over from other donors' samples. Each CDR3 is given with its conserved first and last residue. Each record gives: V gene, CDR3 length, J gene, clone size, D gene, CDR3 protein, CDR3 DNA. The D gene is left open where the match is weak. Clone size is not always given. Where it is, it says once, few, many or a class for expanded clones.

>TRBV5-1|14|TRBJ2-7|-|TRBD2
CASSLRRGSYEQYF
TGCGCCAGCAGCTTGCGGCGGGGGAGCTACGAGCAGTACTTC
>TRBV29-1|13|TRBJ2-3|-|TRBD2
CSAGGGRSDTQYF
TGCAGCGCCGGAGGCGGGAGGTCAGATACGCAGTATTTT
>TRBV2|13|TRBJ1-2|few|-
CASSEGQGGGYTF
TGTGCCAGCAGTGAAGGTCAGGGTGGTGGCTACACCTTC
>TRBV5-6|15|TRBJ2-5|-|TRBD1
CASSPDRAIQETQYF
TGTGCCAGCAGCCCGGACAGGGCTATCCAAGAGACCCAGTACTTC
>TRBV30|14|TRBJ1-2|-|TRBD1
CAWARQGLNYGYTF
TGTGCCTGGGCCCGACAGGGACTTAACTATGGCTACACCTTC
>TRBV6-1|15|TRBJ1-6|-|-
CASSWRPARDSPLHF
TGTGCCAGCAGTTGGAGGCCCGCCCGGGATTCACCCCTCCACTTT
>TRBV29-1|14|TRBJ2-5|-|TRBD2
CSVGLAGGRETQYF
TGCAGCGTTGGGCTAGCGGGGGGGCGGGAGACCCAGTACTTC
>TRBV6-6|16|TRBJ1-5|-|-
CASSYSGGGNNQPQHF
TGTGCCAGCAGTTACTCCGGCGGGGGTAATAATCAGCCCCAGCATTTT
>TRBV30|17|TRBJ2-3|-|-
CAWSILQGLPVTDTQYF
TGTGCCTGGAGTATCCTTCAGGGGCTGCCAGTCACAGATACGCAGTATTTT
>TRBV7-2|14|TRBJ1-2|-|-
CASSSQGSGSGYTF
TGTGCCAGCAGCTCCCAGGGATCGGGCAGTGGCTACACCTTC
>TRBV7-2|15|TRBJ2-7|-|-
CASSFLWDTLREQYF
TGTGCCAGCAGCTTCCTCTGGGACACCCTACGTGAGCAGTACTTC
>TRBV6-1|16|TRBJ2-6|-|-
CASSEADSSGANVLTF
TGTGCCAGCAGTGAAGCGGACAGCTCTGGGGCCAACGTCCTGACTTTC
>TRBV2|16|TRBJ1-5|once|-
CASNHQSGQSNQPQHF
TGTGCCAGCAACCACCAGAGCGGGCAGTCCAATCAGCCCCAGCATTTT
>TRBV11-1|18|TRBJ2-1|-|TRBD1
CASTDGTGPGAGYNEQFF
TGTGCCAGCACAGACGGGACAGGGCCCGGGGCAGGCTACAATGAGCAGTTCTTC
>TRBV2|14|TRBJ1-5|-|-
CASSGGSSNQPQHF
TGTGCCAGCAGTGGGGGATCTAGCAATCAGCCCCAGCATTTT
>TRBV30|14|TRBJ2-7|-|TRBD2
CAWSGTSGFYEQYF
TGTGCCTGGTCCGGGACTAGCGGATTTTACGAGCAGTACTTC
>TRBV5-1|14|TRBJ1-1|-|-
CASSVFGGASEAFF
TGCGCCAGCAGTGTCTTTGGGGGGGCGTCTGAAGCTTTCTTT
>TRBV6-1|15|TRBJ1-2|few|-
CASSESFSGNYGYTF
TGTGCCAGCAGTGAATCGTTTTCAGGGAACTATGGCTACACCTTC
>TRBV9|14|TRBJ2-3|few|-
CASSVVDIGDTQYF
TGTGCCAGCAGCGTAGTGGATATAGGGGATACGCAGTATTTT
>TRBV25-1|18|TRBJ2-7|-|-
CASSEISRDAGGSYEQYF
TGTGCCAGCAGTGAGATCTCCAGGGACGCAGGAGGCTCCTACGAGCAGTACTTC
>TRBV7-7|16|TRBJ2-7|few|-
CASSLRVAELPHEQYF
TGTGCCAGCAGCTTAAGAGTAGCGGAACTACCCCACGAGCAGTACTTC